This T cell receptor (beta chain) was documented in a study of Ad26.COV2.S vaccination and SARS-CoV-2 variants. Germline values: CDR1 MNHEY, CDR2 SMNVEV (reference sequence). The CDR3 contains 15 residues. The V end lost 5 bases, the J end lost 10 bases, and 21 bases lay between the germline ends. As to treatment: around 19 received Ad26.COV2.S at low or high dose, single or two shots; 5 received placebo; per-sample allocation not given. Samples analyzed were those drawn on day 63 after the first vaccine or placebo injection. This clone was detected only once. The data were produced by immunoSEQ multiplex PCR, yet TCRdb's version contains in-frame clones alone and is incomplete. The table lists 360,000 or so clones, 89% of them singletons.

The sequencing here drew on peripheral blood, taken in a trial of Ad26.COV2.S vaccine versus placebo. The clonotype originates from a person aged 18-65 years who received the Ad26.COV2.S COVID-19 vaccine or a placebo. This chain connects TRBV27 to TRBJ2-1; D possibly corresponds to TRBD2 (7 bases). The CDR3 here is CASSPQGGSQGEQFF. The CDR3, as DNA: TGTGCCAGCAGTCCCCAGGGCGGGAGTCAGGGGGAGCAGTTCTTC.